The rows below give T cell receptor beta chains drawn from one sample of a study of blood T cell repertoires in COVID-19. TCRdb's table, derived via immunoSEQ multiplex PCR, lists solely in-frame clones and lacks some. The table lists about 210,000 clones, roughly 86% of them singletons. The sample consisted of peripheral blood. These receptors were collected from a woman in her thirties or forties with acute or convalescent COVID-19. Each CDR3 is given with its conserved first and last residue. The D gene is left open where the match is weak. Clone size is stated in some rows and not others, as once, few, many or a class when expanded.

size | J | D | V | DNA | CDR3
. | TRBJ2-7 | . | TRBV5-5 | TGTGCCAGCAGCTTGTTCACCCCGAGGGAGCAGTACTTC | CASSLFTPREQYF
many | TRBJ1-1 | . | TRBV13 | TGTGCCAGCAGCTTCGACAGTCAAAACACTGAAGCTTTCTTT | CASSFDSQNTEAFF
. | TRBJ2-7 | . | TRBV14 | TGTGCCAGCAGCCAAGAGCGGACCTACGAGCAGTACTTC | CASSQERTYEQYF
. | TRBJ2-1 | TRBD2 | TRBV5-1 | TGCGCCAGCAGCTTGGGGACTAGCGGGGACAATGAGCAGTTCTTC | CASSLGTSGDNEQFF
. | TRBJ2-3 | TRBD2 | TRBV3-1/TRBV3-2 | TGTGCCAGCAGCGCACTAGCGGGGGGGCTCCACACTCGGGATACGCAGTATTTT | CASSALAGGLHTRDTQYF
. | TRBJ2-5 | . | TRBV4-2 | TGTGCCAGCAGCCAAGATAGGGGGGGGGAGACCCAGTACTTC | CASSQDRGGETQYF
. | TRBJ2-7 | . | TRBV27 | TGTGCCAGCAGTTCAAACAGGGACAACGAGCAGTACTTC | CASSSNRDNEQYF
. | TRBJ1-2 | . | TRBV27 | TGTGCCAGCAGTTCAACGACGGGGAACTATGGCTACACCTTC | CASSSTTGNYGYTF
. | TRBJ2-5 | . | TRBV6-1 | TGTGCCAGCAGTGAGTGGACTGGATCCCAAGAGACCCAGTACTTC | CASSEWTGSQETQYF
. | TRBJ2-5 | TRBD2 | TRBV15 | TGTGCCACCAGCACCCGCTTTTGGGGAGGGCAAGAGACCCAGTACTTC | CATSTRFWGGQETQYF
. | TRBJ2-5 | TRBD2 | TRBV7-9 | TGTGCCAGCAGTCTGGGACTAGCGGGAGAGACCCAGTACTTC | CASSLGLAGETQYF
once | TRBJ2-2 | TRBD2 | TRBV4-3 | TGCGCCAGCAGCCCATCACTAGCGGCGAACACCGGGGAGCTGTTTTTT | CASSPSLAANTGELFF
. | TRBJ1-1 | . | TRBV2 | TGTGCCAGCAGTCGGGATTGGGACACTGAAGCTTTCTTT | CASSRDWDTEAFF
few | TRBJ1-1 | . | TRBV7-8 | TGTGCCAGCAGCTTATCACAGGCGCTTGAAGCTTTCTTT | CASSLSQALEAFF
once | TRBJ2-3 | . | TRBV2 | TGTGCCAGCAGAGGGATAGCGGTCACAGATACGCAGTATTTT | CASRGIAVTDTQYF
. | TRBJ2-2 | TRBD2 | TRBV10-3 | TGTGCCATCCGTGAGGCGGGCGGGGGGGCACTCACCGGGGAGCTGTTTTTT | CAIREAGGGALTGELFF
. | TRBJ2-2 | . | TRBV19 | TGTGCCAGCAGACCCGACAGCACCGGGGAGCTGTTTTTT | CASRPDSTGELFF
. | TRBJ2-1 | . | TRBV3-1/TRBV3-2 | TGTGCCAGCATCCGCGGGGCCTACAATGAGCAGTTCTTC | CASIRGAYNEQFF
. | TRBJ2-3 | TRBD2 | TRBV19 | TGTGCCAGTAGTTCCCGGGGACTAGCGGGAGGAAGAGGGGGCACAGATACGCAGTATTTT | CASSSRGLAGGRGGTDTQYF
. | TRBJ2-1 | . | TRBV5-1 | TGCGCCAGCAGCTTGGCCTCAGGTGCAAACTACAATGAGCAGTTCTTC | CASSLASGANYNEQFF
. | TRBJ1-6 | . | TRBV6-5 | TGTGCCAGCAGTTACGCCACTTTTGGTTATAATTCACCCCTCCACTTT | CASSYATFGYNSPLHF
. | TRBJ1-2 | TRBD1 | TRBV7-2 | TGTGCCAGCAGCTCCTACCAGGGGGAGAATAGAATAAGGCTCTATGGCTACACCTTC | CASSSYQGENRIRLYGYTF
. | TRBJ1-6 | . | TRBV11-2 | TGTGCCAGCAGCTTAACGACTGCACCCCTCCACTTT | CASSLTTAPLHF
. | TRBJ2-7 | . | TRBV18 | TGTGCCAGCTCGTCGACAGACTACGAGCAGTACTTC | CASSSTDYEQYF
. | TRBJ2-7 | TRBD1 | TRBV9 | TGTGCCAGCAGCGTAGGGACAGGGAGCTCCTACGAGCAGTACTTC | CASSVGTGSSYEQYF
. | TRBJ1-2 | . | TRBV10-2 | TGCGCCAGCAGTGAACAGAGAAACTATGGCTACACCTTC | CASSEQRNYGYTF
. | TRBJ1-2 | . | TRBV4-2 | TGTGCCAGCAGCCAAGACCCCCATCCCAGGAACTATGGCTACACCTTC | CASSQDPHPRNYGYTF
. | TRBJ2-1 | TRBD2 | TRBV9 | TGTGCCAGCAGCGTAGGTGCGCGGGAGGGGCTATTTAATGAGCAGTTCTTC | CASSVGAREGLFNEQFF
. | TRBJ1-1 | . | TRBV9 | TGTGCCAGCAGCGTTGGAGGTTCGAACACTGAAGCTTTCTTT | CASSVGGSNTEAFF
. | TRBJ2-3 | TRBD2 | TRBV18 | TGTGCCAGCTCACCACTAGCTAGCGGGGGAGATACGCAGTATTTT | CASSPLASGGDTQYF
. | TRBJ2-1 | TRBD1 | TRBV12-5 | TGTGCTAGTGGCCCGGACAGGGGCAATGAGCAGTTCTTC | CASGPDRGNEQFF
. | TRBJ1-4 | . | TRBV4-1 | TGCGCCAGCAGCCAAGATCCCGGGGTACGAAATGAAAAACTGTTTTTT | CASSQDPGVRNEKLFF
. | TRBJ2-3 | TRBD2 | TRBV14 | TGTGCCAGCAGACTCAGCGGGGAGTCCGTAGATACGCAGTATTTT | CASRLSGESVDTQYF
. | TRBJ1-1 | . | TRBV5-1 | TGCGCCAGCAGCTTACAGGGCTCTGAAGCTTTCTTT | CASSLQGSEAFF
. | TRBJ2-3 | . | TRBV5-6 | TGTGCCAGCAGCTTGATGAGTAAGACAGATACGCAGTATTTT | CASSLMSKTDTQYF
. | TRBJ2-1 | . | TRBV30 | TGTGCCTGGAGTCTAACGGTCGGACGGGGTGAGCAGTTCTTC | CAWSLTVGRGEQFF
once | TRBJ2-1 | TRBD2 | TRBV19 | TGTGCCAGTAGTCAACGGGGGGTAGGCAATGAGCAGTTCTTC | CASSQRGVGNEQFF
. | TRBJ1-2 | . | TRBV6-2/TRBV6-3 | TGTGCCAGCAGCTCGGACAACAGGGTAAATGGCTACACCTTC | CASSSDNRVNGYTF
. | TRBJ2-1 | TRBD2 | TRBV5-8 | TGTGCCAGCAGCTTGGCCGGGGGTAGCGGGGGGGCACGGAATGAGCAGTTCTTC | CASSLAGGSGGARNEQFF